This T cell receptor beta chain was documented in a study of tumor-infiltrating lymphocytes in primary liver carcinoma. The wider study: Sample yields of productive TCRbeta reads, ranging from roughly 3.65 to 8 million, were similar across tissue types.

Regarding this clonotype: The germline gene is not matched at one end of the junction; a read error may be the cause.

Researchers drew blood RNA from unsorted whole blood and extracted germline DNA as well. Germline values: CDR1 SGHDN, CDR2 FVKESK. The CDR3 spans 18 residues. TCR beta cDNA was made from 450 to 600 ng total RNA with a constant-region primer. Slightly modified ARM-PCR served as the procedure for the TCR beta libraries. These libraries came from three rounds of nested multiplex PCR. A C-beta reverse primer and TRBV1-TRBV30 forward primers served in each of the first two PCR rounds, at ten to eleven cycles apiece. TCRdb independently ran MiXCR on the multiplex PCR reads; one entry per CDR3 protein. The table records about 310,000 distinct CDR3 sequences, less than 75% of them present only once.

Sequenced: peripheral blood. The gene calls are TRBV14 and TRBJ2-1, with D uncertain. The receptor was isolated from a man aged 40-55 years with primary liver carcinoma and hepatitis B virus infection. The CDR3 is CASGQDRSRTALYNEQFF. CDR3 DNA sequence: TGTGCCAGCGGCCAAGATCGAAGCCGTACAGCGCTTTACAATGAGCAGTTCTTC.